This TCR beta chain was recorded in a study of blood T cell repertoires in COVID-19. The overall study: Material from acute and convalescent COVID-19 was sourced from the United States, Italy and Spain. Sources were T cells, B-cell-depleted T cells, or PBMCs; the material itself was cDNA or gDNA.

Generated by immunoSEQ multiplex PCR, the TCRdb table keeps only in-frame clones and is missing some. The sample includes hundreds of thousands of clones, roughly 90% of them seen just once. Germline assignment: CDR1 SQVTM and CDR2 ANQGSEA. There are 18 residues in the CDR3. Trimming took 4 bases from V and 1 from J; bases not matched to a gene: 12. The cohort comprised adults aged about 18 to 90 years residing in 20 to 25 US areas. Each participant's cohort was designated according to participant-reported clinical history. The sequence came from a woman aged 25 to 39 with acute COVID-19. The specimen was PBMCs or T cells enriched from blood (not recorded which). J is TRBJ2-1 and V is TRBV29-1; TRBD2 matches at 11 bases. The CDR3 DNA follows: TGCAGCGTTGTTCGTTTTGTGCTAGCGGGGGGATCCTACAATGAGCAGTTCTTC. Translating gives CSVVRFVLAGGSYNEQFF.